The sequence of this TCR beta chain was determined in a study of identical twins. V was pared by 5 bases and J by 6 bases, with 22 bases between. The CDR3 has 15 amino acids. Germline V CDR1 and CDR2: DFQATT, SNEGSKA (reference sequence). Findings and caveats of the study: Among beta out-of-frame sequences, excess sharing between twins appeared weaker.

TCRdb redid the calling of the 5' RACE reads with MiXCR, one entry per CDR3 protein. Of roughly 720,000 distinct CDR3 sequences in the sample, over 15% were seen once. With respect to this clonotype: Its antigen is undetermined.

This same sample was also taken into another study, of T cells expressing NK-cell markers. Per that study: Repertoires of TCR beta were obtained from T cells sorted as CD3+CD56+NKG2C+, CD3+CD56+NKG2C- and CD3+CD56-NKG2C+. With an anti-gamma-delta TCR antibody, sorting in several experiments was kept to alpha-beta TCR T cells.

The V call is TRBV20-1, the J call TRBJ1-1, with D uncertain. This sequence originates from a woman between 18 and 29 years old in good health. The material sequenced was PBMCs. DNA of the CDR3: TGCAGTGCTCCTTGGGGAGGGAAGGCGTTCGCTGAAGCTTTCTTT. Protein sequence: CSAPWGGKAFAEAFF.